This T cell receptor beta chain was captured in a study of blood T cell repertoires in COVID-19. The repertoire was sequenced with immunoSEQ multiplex PCR; TCRdb's copy has only in-frame clones and lacks some. The data contain over 250,000 clones, 88% of them singletons. The CDR3 loop spans 9 amino acids. Trimming cost V 7 bases and J 8 bases, with 8 bases left between them. From germline, CDR1 is SQVTM and CDR2 ANQGSEA. The gene calls are TRBV29-1 and TRBJ1-1; TRBD1 might be the D (5 bases). The receptor was derived from a woman aged 25 to 45 who had recovered from COVID-19. The sample taken for sequencing was PBMCs or T cells enriched from blood (not recorded which). CDR3 sequence reads: CSAGHEAFF. As DNA, the CDR3 is TGCAGCGCTGGACACGAAGCTTTCTTT.